The entry that follows covers one TCR beta chain sequence. Its antigen is currently not known. Base qualities are not provided; no much larger clone lies one nucleotide away. TCR CDR3 regions were amplified from genomic DNA by multiplex PCR using the deep immunoSEQ assay. Extracted genomic DNA from each cell subset was distributed evenly across all wells of several immunoSEQ 96-well plates, and each plate was treated as a replicate. For sorted subsets, each replicate PCR was loaded with 200 ng genomic DNA, equivalent to 25,000 to 35,000 T cell genomes. The purified libraries were quantified using a Qubit 3.0 fluorometer, sized with a Bioanalyzer 2100, and then quantified again using the KAPA Library Quantification kit. Every immunoSEQ 96-well plate was sequenced on a dedicated single-read 150-cycle Illumina NextSeq 550 flow cell. The source study handled its data this way. Because the immunoSEQ output included only junctional sequences and no quality scores, the filtering could not be the same as the filtering used for full-length reads. Sequences were annotated with PyIR, a Python wrapper for IgBLAST v1.9, using IMGT germline references to assign V/J genes and CDR3. Reads were filtered out if the reads had weak V/J assignments (E-value above 1e-6), no CDR3, stop codons, out-of-frame junctions, or ambiguous translated residues. V3J clonotypes were defined as sequences sharing an identical inferred V gene, J gene, and CDR3 amino acid sequence. To compute the percentage overlap between repertoires, the number of shared unique clonotypes was divided by the size of the smaller repertoire. RTK rarefaction, the Chao1 estimator, and Recon v2.1 estimates of unobserved clonotypes were used to assess repertoire richness. For all TCRbeta clonotypes obtained by the gDNA method from a few donors, generation probabilities were computed with OLGA. What TCRdb holds here is the immuneACCESS table cut down to in-frame rearrangements. Part of the clones is not present; checked against another copy, under half of the missing clones reflect an unresolved V gene, and the others are unexplained. The DNA gave D and trimming, while V, J and clone size come from that table. This sample is represented by about 2 million clones; 90% to 95% of them were singletons. More than 0.1% of the sample comes from the top ten.

This sample stems from a study of shared clonotypes between healthy human individuals (dated by TCRdb to the early 2020s). For the wider study: A few men and a couple of women, aged 18 to 49 years, made up the cohort. The study deeply sequenced blood TCR repertoires of about five healthy adults to estimate repertoire size and the extent of clonotype sharing between individuals. Each donor's leukapheresis produced roughly between about 0.9 and 9.5 billion PBMCs. Per donor, three plates each were used for CD4 naive and CD4 memory, two for CD8 naive, and one for CD8 memory. Different laboratories and diverse techniques were used to prepare libraries and sequence TCR repertoires, to increase sequencing depth and limit assay-specific biases.

Healthy HIV-negative adults with no recently reported acute infections or vaccinations were included as donors. Every donor was a Caucasian adult residing in Nashville, Tennessee, USA. CD4+ T cells were enriched by magnetic negative selection; naive cells were then positively selected on CD45RA, and the negative fraction formed the memory subset. Blood was collected by leukapheresis, and PBMCs were isolated by Ficoll-Histopaque density gradient centrifugation and then cryopreserved in liquid nitrogen vapor phase. Analytical flow cytometry was used to check the purity and quantity of every magnetically sorted T cell population. Genomic DNA was isolated from each sorted fraction and quantified by UV absorbance on a Nanodrop 2000c. The investigation overall reported the following: The genetic and exposure-history diversity represented was limited by the small number of donors. Even with the large sequencing depth, rarefaction of the sorted-subset datasets indicated that sequencing was incomplete. Compared with non-shared clonotypes, the clonotypes found in all four sorted-subset donors had higher generation probabilities. Larger estimated clonotype richness was generally found for naive subsets than for memory subsets. Only blood was sampled, and tissue TCR repertoires likely differ from those in blood. Pairwise subsampling led to the expectation that sequencing depth would affect the degree of clonotype sharing among donors. Across a handful of donors, about 5% of naive CD4, approximately 3.5% of naive CD8, about 2% of memory CD4, and over 0.35% of memory CD8 clonotypes were shared.

The germline V gene specifies SGDLS as CDR1 and YYNGEE as CDR2. Relative to germline, V is 3 bases shorter and J is 3 bases shorter, with 12 bases between their ends. The CDR3 covers 14 residues, taking in both the cysteine and the phenylalanine. Of all the DNA, just the CDR3 is kept, 42 bases in frame from base 1. The material sequenced was naive CD4+ T cells sorted from blood. This specimen's cell subset or site label, per the study, means: CD45RA+ positively selected. This TCR was sampled from a man between 18 and 35 years old in good health. Here the chain combines TRBV9 and TRBJ1-1; the D gene cannot be resolved reliably. The CDR3: CASSALGGYTEAFF. Read as DNA, the sequence is TGTGCCAGCAGCGCCTTGGGCGGCTACACTGAAGCTTTCTTT.